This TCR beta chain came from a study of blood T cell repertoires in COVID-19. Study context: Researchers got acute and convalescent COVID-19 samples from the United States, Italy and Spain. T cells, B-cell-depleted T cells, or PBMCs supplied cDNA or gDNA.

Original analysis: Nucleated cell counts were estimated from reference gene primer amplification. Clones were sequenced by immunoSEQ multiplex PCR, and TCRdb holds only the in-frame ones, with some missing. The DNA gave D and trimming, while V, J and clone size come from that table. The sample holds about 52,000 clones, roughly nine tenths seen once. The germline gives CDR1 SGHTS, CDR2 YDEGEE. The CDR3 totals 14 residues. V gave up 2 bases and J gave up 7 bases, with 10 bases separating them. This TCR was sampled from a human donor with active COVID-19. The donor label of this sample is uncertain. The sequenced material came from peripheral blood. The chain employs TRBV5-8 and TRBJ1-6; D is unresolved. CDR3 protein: CASSLPPRNSPLHF. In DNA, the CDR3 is TGTGCCAGCAGCTTACCGCCCCGGAATTCACCCCTCCACTTT.